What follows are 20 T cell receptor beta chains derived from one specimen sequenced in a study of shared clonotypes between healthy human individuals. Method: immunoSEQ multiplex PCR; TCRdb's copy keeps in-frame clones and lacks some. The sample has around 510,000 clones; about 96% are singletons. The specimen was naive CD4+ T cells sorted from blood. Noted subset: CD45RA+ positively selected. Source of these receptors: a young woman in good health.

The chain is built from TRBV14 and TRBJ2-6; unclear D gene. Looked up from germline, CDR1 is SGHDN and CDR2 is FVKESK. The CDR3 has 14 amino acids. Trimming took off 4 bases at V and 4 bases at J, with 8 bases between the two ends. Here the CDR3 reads CASSPGKGANVLTF. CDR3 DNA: TGTGCCAGCAGCCCCGGCAAGGGGGCCAACGTCCTGACTTTC.

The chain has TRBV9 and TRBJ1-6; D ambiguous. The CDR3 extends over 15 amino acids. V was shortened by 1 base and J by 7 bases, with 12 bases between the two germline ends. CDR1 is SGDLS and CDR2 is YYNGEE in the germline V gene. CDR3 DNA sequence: TGTGCCAGCAGCGTAAAACCCAATACCAATTCACCCCTCCACTTT. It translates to CASSVKPNTNSPLHF.

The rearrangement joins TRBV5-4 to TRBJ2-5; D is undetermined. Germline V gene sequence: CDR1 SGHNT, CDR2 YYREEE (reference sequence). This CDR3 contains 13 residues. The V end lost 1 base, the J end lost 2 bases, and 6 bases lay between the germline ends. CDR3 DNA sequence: TGTGCCAGCAGCTTGCCTAGTCAAGAGACCCAGTACTTC. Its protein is CASSLPSQETQYF.

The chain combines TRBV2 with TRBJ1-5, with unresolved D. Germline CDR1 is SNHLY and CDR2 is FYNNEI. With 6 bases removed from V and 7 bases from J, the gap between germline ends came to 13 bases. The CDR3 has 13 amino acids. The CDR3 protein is CASRGLINQPQHF. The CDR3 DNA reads TGTGCCAGCAGGGGGTTGATAAACCAGCCCCAGCATTTT.

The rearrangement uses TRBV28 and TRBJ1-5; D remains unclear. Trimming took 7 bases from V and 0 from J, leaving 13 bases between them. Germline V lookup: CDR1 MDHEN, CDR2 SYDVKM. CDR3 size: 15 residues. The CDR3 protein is CASTPPAASNQPQHF. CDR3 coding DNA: TGTGCCAGCACCCCCCCGGCAGCTAGCAATCAGCCCCAGCATTTT.

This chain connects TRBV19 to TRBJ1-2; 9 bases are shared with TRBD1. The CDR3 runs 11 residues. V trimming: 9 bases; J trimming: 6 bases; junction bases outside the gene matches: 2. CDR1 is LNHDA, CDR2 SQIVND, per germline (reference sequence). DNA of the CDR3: TGTGCCAGCCGACAGGGGGATGGCTACACCTTC. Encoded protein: CASRQGDGYTF.

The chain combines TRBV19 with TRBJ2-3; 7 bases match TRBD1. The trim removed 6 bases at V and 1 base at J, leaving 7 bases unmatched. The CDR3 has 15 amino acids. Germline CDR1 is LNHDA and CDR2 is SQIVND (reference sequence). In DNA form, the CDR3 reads TGTGCCAGTAGCATGGGACAGATCCGCACAGATACGCAGTATTTT. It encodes CASSMGQIRTDTQYF.

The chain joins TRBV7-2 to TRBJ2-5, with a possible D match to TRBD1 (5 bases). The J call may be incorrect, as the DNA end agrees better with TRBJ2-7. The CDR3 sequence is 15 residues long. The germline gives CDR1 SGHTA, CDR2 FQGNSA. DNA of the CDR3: TGTGCCAGCAGCACACACAGGACACCCACCTACGAGCAGTACTTC. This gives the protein CASSTHRTPTYEQYF.

Here the CDR3 reads CASSPGQEEKLFF. The CDR3 DNA reads TGTGCCAGCTCACCCGGACAGGAAGAAAAACTGTTTTTT. J is TRBJ1-4 and V is TRBV18, with 7 bases lining up with TRBD1. This CDR3 has 13 residues. Germline CDR1 reads KGHSH; CDR2 reads LQKENI. J lost 8 bases, V lost 3 bases, and 3 bases had no gene match.

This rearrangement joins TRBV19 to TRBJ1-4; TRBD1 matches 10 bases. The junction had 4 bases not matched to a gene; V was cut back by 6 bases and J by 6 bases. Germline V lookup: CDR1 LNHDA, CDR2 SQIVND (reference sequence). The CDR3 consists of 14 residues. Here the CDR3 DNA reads TGTGCCAGTAGGTCCGGGACAGGGGATGAAAAACTGTTTTTT. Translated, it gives CASRSGTGDEKLFF.

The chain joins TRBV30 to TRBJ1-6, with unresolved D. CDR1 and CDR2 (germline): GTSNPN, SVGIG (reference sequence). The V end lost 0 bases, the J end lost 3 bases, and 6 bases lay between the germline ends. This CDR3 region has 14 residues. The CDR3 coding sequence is TGTGCCTGGAGTGTGCTGGACTATAATTCACCCCTCCACTTT. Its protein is CAWSVLDYNSPLHF.

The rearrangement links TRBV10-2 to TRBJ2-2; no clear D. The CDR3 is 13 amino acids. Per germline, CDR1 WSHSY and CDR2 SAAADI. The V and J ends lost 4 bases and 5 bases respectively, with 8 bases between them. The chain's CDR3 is CASSAHKTGELFF. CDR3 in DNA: TGCGCCAGCAGTGCACATAAGACCGGGGAGCTGTTTTTT.

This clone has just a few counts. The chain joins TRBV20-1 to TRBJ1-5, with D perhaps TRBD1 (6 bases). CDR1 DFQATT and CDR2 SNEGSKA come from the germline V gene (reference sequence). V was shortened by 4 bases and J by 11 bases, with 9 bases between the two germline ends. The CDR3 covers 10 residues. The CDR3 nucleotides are TGCAGTGCTACAGGGGAGTCCCAGCATTTT. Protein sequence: CSATGESQHF.

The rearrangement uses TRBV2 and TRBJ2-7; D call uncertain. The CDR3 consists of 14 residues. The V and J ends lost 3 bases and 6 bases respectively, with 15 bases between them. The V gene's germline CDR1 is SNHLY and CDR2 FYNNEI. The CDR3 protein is CASSEKLPPLEQYF. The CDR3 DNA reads TGTGCCAGCAGTGAGAAGCTCCCTCCCCTCGAGCAGTACTTC.

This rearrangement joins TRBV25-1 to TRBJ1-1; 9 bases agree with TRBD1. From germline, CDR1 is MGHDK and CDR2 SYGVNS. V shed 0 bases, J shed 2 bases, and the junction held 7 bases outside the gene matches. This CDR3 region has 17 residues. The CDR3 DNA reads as TGTGCCAGCAGTGAATATAGTTGGACAGGGGAAAACACTGAAGCTTTCTTT. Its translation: CASSEYSWTGENTEAFF. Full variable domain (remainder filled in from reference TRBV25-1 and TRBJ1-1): EADIYQTPRYLVIGTGKKITLECSQTMGHDKMYWYQQDPGMELHLIHYSYGVNSTEKGDLSSESTVSRIRTEHFPLTLESARPSHTSQYLCASSEYSWTGENTEAFFGQGTRLTVV.

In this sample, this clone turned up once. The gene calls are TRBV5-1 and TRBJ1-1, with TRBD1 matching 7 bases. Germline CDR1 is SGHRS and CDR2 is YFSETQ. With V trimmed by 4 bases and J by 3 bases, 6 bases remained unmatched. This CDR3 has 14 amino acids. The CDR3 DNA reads TGCGCCAGCAGCAGAGACACAGGGGACACTGAAGCTTTCTTT. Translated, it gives CASSRDTGDTEAFF.

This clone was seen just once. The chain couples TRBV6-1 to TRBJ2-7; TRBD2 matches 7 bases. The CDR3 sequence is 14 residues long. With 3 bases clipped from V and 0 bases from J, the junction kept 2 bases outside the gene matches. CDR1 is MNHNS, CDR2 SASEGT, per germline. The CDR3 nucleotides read TGTGCCAGCAGTGAGGGGGGGAGCTCCTACGAGCAGTACTTC. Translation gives CASSEGGSSYEQYF.

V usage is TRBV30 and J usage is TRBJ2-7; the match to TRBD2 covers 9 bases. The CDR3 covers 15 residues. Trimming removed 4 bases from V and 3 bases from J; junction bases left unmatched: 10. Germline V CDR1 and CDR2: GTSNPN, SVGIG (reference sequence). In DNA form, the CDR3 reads TGTGCCTGGAACACACCGGGACTAGCAATCTACGAGCAGTACTTC. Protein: CAWNTPGLAIYEQYF.

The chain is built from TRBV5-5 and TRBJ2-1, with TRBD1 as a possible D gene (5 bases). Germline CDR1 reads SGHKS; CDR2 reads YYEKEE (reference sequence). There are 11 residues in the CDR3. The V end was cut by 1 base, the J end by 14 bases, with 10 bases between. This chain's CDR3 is CASSLSGSEFF. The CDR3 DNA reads TGTGCCAGCAGCTTGTCAGGGTCTGAGTTCTTC. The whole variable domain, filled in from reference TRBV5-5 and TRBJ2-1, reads DAGVTQSPTHLIKTRGQQVTLRCSPISGHKSVSWYQQVLGQGPQFIFQYYEKEERGRGNFPDRFSARQFPNYSSELNVNALLLGDSALYLCASSLSGSEFFGPGTRLTVL.

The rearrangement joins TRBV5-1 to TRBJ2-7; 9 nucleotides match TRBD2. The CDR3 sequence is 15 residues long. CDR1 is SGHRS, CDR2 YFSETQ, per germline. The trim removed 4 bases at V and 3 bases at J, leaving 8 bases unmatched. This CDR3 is CASSLGGREGYEQYF. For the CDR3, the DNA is TGCGCCAGCAGCCTTGGGGGGCGGGAGGGCTACGAGCAGTACTTC.